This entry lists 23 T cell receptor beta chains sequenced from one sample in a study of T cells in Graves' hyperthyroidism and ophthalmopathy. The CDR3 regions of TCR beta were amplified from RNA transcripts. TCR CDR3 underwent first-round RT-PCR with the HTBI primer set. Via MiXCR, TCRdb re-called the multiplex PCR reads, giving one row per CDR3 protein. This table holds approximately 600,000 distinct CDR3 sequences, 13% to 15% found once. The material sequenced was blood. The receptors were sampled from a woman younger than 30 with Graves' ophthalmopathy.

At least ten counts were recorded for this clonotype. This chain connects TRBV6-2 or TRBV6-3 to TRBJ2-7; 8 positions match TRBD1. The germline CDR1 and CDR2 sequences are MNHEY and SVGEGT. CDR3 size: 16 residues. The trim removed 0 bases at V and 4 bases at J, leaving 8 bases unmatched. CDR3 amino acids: CASSYSGQGASYEQYF. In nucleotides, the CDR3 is TGTGCCAGCAGTTACTCTGGCCAGGGGGCTTCGTACGAGCAGTACTTC.

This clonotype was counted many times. The CDR3 DNA reads as TGTGCCACCAGTGATTTGTCCCCTGCAGGGGGGCAAGAGACCCAGTACTTC. Translating gives CATSDLSPAGGQETQYF. The chain recombines TRBV24-1 with TRBJ2-5, with a weak D call TRBD1 (7 bases). The ends were cut back, 0 bases at V and 2 bases at J, with 15 bases in the middle. From germline, CDR1 is KGHDR and CDR2 SFDVKD. The CDR3 runs to 17 residues.

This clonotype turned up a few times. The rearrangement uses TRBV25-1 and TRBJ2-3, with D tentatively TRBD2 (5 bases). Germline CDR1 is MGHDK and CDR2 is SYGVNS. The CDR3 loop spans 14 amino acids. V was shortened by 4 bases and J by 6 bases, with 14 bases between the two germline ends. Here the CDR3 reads CASSVTRAVDTQYF. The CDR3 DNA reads TGTGCCAGCAGTGTGACGAGGGCCGTTGATACGCAGTATTTT.

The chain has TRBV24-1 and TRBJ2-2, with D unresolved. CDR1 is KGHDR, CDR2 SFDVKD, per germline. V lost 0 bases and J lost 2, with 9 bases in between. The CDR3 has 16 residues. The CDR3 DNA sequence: TGTGCCACCAGTGATTTGCTAATGGGTAACACCGGGGAGCTGTTTTTT. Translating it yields CATSDLLMGNTGELFF.

Written as DNA, the CDR3 is TGTGCCAGCAGTGATAGACAGAGCTCCTACAATGAGCAGTTCTTC. It encodes CASSDRQSSYNEQFF. This chain connects TRBV6-1 to TRBJ2-1, with a possible D match to TRBD1 (5 bases). Germline values: CDR1 MNHNS, CDR2 SASEGT. The CDR3 spans 15 residues. V gave up 3 bases and J gave up 0 bases, with 9 bases separating them.

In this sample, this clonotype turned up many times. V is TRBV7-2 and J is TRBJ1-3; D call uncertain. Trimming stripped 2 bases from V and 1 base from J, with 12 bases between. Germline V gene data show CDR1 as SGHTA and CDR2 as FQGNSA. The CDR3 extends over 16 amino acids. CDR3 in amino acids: CASSLLGHRSGNTIYF. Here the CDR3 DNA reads TGTGCCAGCAGCTTATTAGGCCATCGATCTGGAAACACCATATATTTT.

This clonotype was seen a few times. Written as DNA, the CDR3 is TGTGCCAGCAGCTACCCGGGAGGGGGTAACTATGGCTACACCTTC. Protein product: CASSYPGGGNYGYTF. The chain is built from TRBV9 and TRBJ1-2, with D possibly matching TRBD1 (6 bases). Germline values: CDR1 SGDLS, CDR2 YYNGEE. CDR3 length: 15 amino acids. Trimming removed 4 bases from V and 1 base from J, with 14 bases in between.

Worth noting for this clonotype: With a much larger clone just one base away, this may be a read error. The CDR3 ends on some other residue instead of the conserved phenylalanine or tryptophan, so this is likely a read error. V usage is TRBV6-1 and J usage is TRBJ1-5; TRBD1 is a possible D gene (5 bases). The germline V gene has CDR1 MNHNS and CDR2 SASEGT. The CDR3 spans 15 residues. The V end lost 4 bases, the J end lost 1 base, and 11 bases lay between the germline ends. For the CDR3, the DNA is TGTGCCAGCAGTGGGGGGTGGGGGAGCAATCAGCCCCAGCATTCT. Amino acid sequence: CASSGGWGSNQPQHS.

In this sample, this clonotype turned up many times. In DNA, the CDR3 is TGTGCCACCAGTGATGAGGGACGAACCTACACAGATACGCAGTATTTT. This encodes CATSDEGRTYTDTQYF. The chain couples TRBV24-1 to TRBJ2-3; D may match TRBD1 or TRBD2 (5 bases each). This CDR3 is built from 16 residues. The V and J ends lost 3 bases and 2 bases respectively, with 14 bases between them. CDR1 and CDR2 (germline): KGHDR, SFDVKD.

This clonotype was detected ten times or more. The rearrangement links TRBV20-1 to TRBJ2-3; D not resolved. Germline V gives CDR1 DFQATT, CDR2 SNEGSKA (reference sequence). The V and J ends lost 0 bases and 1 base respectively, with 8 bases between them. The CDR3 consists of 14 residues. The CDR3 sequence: CSARDRAGTDTQYF. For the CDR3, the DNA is TGCAGTGCTAGAGATAGAGCAGGCACAGATACGCAGTATTTT.

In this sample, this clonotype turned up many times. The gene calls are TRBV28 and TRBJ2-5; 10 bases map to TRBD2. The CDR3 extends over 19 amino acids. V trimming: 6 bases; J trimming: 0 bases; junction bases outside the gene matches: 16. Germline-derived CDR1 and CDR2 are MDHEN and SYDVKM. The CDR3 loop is CASSLPRYEREGYQETQYF. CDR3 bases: TGTGCCAGCAGCCTCCCGCGGTACGAGCGGGAGGGTTACCAAGAGACCCAGTACTTC.

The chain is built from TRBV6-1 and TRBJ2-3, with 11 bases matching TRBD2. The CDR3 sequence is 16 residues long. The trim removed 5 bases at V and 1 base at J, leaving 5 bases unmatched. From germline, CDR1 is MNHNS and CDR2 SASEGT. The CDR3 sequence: CASSLSGRARTDTQYF. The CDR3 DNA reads TGTGCCAGCAGTCTTAGCGGGAGGGCCCGCACAGATACGCAGTATTTT.

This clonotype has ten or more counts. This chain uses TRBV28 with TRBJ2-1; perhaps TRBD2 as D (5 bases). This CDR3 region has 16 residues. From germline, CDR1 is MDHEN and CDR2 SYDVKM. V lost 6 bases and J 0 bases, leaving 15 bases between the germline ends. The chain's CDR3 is CASSPISRDSYNEQFF. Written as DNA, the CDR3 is TGTGCCAGCAGCCCGATCTCGAGGGACTCCTACAATGAGCAGTTCTTC.

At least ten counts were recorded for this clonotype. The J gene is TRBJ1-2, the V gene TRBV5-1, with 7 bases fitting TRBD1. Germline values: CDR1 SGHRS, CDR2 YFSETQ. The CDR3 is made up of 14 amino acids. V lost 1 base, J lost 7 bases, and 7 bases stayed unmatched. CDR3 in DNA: TGCGCCAGCAGCTTGCACCCCCGACAGGGTGGCTACACCTTC. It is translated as CASSLHPRQGGYTF.

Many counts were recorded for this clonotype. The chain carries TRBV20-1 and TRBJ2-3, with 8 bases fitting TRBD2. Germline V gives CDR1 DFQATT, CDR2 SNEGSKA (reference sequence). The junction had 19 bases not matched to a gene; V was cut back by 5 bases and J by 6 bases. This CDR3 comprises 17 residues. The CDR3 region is CSAEPRRGSGNADTQYF. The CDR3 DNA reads TGCAGTGCTGAACCTCGCCGGGGTAGCGGGAATGCGGATACGCAGTATTTT.

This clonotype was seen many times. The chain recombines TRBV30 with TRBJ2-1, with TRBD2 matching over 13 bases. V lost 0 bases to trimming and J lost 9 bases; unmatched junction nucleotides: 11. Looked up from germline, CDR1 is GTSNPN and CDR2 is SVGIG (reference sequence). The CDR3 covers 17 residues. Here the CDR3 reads CAWSVVWTSGRGSEQFF. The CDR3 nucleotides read TGTGCCTGGAGTGTCGTCTGGACTAGCGGGAGAGGAAGTGAGCAGTTCTTC.

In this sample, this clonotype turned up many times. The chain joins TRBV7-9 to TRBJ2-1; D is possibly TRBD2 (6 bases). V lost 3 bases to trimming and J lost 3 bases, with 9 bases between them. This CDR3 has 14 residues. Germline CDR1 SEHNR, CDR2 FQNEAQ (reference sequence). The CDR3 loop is CASSFGTHYNEQFF. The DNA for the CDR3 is TGTGCCAGCAGCTTCGGGACTCACTACAATGAGCAGTTCTTC.

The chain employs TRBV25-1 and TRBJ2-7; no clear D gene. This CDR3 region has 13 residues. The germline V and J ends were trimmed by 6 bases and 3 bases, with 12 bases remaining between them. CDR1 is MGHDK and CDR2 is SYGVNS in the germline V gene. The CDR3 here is CASSFVGNYEQYF. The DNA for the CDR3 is TGTGCCAGCAGCTTCGTCGGAAACTACGAGCAGTACTTC.

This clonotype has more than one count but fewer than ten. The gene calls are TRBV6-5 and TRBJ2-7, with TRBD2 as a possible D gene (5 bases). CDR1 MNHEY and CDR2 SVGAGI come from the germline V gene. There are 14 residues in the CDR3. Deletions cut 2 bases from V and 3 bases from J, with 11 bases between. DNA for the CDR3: TGTGCCAGCAGTTACGGGCGGGCCGTCTACGAGCAGTACTTC. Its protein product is CASSYGRAVYEQYF.

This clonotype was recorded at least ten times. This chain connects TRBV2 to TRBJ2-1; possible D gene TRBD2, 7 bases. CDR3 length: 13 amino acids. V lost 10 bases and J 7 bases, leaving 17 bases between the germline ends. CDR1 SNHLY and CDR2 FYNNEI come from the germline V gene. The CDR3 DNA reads TGTGCCACCGAAGGGGGGGCCTTGAATGAGCAGTTCTTC. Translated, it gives CATEGGALNEQFF.

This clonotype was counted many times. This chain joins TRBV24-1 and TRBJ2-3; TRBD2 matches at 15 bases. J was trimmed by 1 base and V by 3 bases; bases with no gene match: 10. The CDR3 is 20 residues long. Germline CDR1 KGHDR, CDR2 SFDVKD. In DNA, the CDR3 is TGTGCCACCAGTGATGGACTAGCGGGAGGGCCGACAACGGGCACAGATACGCAGTATTTT. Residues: CATSDGLAGGPTTGTDTQYF.

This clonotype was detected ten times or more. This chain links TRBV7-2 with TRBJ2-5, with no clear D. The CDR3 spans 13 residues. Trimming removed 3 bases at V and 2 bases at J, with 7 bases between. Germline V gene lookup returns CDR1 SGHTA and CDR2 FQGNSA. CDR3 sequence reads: CASSLWGQETQYF. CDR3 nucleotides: TGTGCCAGCAGCTTGTGGGGACAAGAGACCCAGTACTTC. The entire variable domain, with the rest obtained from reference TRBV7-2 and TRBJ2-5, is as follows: GAGVSQSPSNKVTEKGKDVELRCDPISGHTALYWYRQSLGQGLEFLIYFQGNSAPDKSGLPSDRFSAERTGGSVSTLTIQRTQQEDSAVYLCASSLWGQETQYFGPGTRLLVL.

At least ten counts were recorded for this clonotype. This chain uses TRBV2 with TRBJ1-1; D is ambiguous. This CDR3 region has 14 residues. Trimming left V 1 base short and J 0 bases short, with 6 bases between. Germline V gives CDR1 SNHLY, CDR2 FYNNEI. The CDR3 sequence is CASSEGLLNTEAFF. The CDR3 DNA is TGTGCCAGCAGTGAAGGACTTCTGAACACTGAAGCTTTCTTT.